This paragraph covers one TCR beta chain sequence. Its target is not known. The V end lost 8 bases, the J end lost 10 bases, and 17 bases lay between the germline ends. The germline CDR1 and CDR2 sequences are LNHDA and SQIVND (reference sequence). The length of the CDR3 is 12 residues. The data belong to a study of cytomegalovirus exposure and HLA in healthy donors. Study-level points and caveats: Per published reports, the classifier diagnosed cytomegalovirus status with high specificity and sensitivity. HLA alleles were associated with 18,000 or so TCR beta sequences in a later analysis at 0.05 false discovery rate. When a later analysis compared HLA-associated TCR beta chains with equally common others, the HLA-associated chains turned out to be more clonally expanded and to have lower generation probabilities. Being productive about 90% or about 30% of the time was typical of most TCR beta V segments in an earlier analysis.

The primer mix had 60 Vbeta and 13 Jbeta primers. Only in-frame clones appear in the TCRdb table, and some are missing; sequencing was by immunoSEQ multiplex PCR. The listing records roughly 50,000 clones. The sequencing sample was made of PBMCs. This TCR came from a man aged 40-49 years in good health and CMV-seropositive. V usage is TRBV19 and J usage is TRBJ1-1; no firm D call. In DNA, the CDR3 is TGTGCCAGTGGGCAGGCTCTGGAGGGAGCTTTCTTT. It encodes CASGQALEGAFF. The whole variable domain, filled in from reference TRBV19 and TRBJ1-1, reads DGGITQSPKYLFRKEGQNVTLSCEQNLNHDAMYWYRQDPGQGLRLIYYSQIVNDFQKGDIAEGYSVSREKKESFPLTVTSAQKNPTAFYLCASGQALEGAFFGQGTRLTVV.